What follows describes a single T cell receptor (beta chain). Its antigen is not known. These data originate in a study of vaccination and CD4 T cells after COVID-19. Described treatment: roughly ten-day PBMC culture with coronavirus spike peptide pools or control peptides (ViraFEST assay). Sequence data for DNA of cultured CD4+ T cells were generated by the Oncomine TCR Beta short-read assay. TCRdb fed the PCR reads into MiXCR, producing one record per CDR3 protein. Among 12,000 or so distinct CDR3 sequences listed, 59% were seen once. This CDR3 comprises 11 residues. This receptor was taken from a human donor who had recovered from COVID-19. The genes are TRBV21-1 and TRBJ2-7. TRBV21-1 is labeled a pseudogene. Input material: CD4+ T cells from blood, cultured in vitro. Written as DNA, the CDR3 is TGTGCCGGTACCATGGTCTACGAGCAGTACTTC. Translation: CAGTMVYEQYF.